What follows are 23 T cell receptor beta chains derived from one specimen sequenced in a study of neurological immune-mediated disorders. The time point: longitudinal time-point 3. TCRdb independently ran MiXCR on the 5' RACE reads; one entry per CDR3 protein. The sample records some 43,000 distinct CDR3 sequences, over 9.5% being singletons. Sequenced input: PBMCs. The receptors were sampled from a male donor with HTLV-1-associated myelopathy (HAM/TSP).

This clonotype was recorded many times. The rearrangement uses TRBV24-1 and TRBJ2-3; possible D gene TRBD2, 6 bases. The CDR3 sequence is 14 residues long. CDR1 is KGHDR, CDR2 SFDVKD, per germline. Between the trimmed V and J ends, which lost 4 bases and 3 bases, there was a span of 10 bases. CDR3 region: CATSESGRTDTQYF. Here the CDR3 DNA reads TGTGCCACCAGTGAGTCCGGGAGAACAGATACGCAGTATTTT.

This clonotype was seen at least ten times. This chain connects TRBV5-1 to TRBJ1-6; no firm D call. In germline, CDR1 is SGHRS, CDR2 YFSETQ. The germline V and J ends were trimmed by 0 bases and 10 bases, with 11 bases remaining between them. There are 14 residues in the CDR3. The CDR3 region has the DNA TGCGCCAGCAGCTTGGAAAGCCCTCCATCACCCCTCCACTTT. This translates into CASSLESPPSPLHF.

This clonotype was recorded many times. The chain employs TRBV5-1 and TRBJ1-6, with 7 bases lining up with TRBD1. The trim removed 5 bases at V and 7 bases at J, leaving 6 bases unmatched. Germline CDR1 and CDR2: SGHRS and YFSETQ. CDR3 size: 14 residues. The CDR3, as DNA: TGCGCCAGCAGGGTCCCGGGACAGAATTCACCCCTCCACTTT. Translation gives CASRVPGQNSPLHF.

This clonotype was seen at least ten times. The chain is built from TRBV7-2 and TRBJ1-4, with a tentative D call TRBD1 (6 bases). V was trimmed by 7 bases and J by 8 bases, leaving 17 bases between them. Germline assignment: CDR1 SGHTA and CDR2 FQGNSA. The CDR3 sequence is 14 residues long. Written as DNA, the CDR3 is TGTGCCAGCACTCTTGGGGGGGCGGGAGAAAAACTGTTTTTT. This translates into CASTLGGAGEKLFF.

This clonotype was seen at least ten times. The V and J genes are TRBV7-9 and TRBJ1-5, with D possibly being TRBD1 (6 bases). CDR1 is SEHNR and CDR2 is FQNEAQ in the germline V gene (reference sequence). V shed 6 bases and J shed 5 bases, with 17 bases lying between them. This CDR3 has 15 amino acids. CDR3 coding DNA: TGTGCCAGCAGTTCCTACAGGGACCGAGATCAGCCCCAGCATTTT. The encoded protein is CASSSYRDRDQPQHF.

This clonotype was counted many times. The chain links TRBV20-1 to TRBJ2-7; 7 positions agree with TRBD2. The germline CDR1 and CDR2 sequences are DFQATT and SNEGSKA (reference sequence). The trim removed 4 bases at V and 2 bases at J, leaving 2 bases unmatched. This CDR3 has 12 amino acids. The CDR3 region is CSAKSGAYEQYF. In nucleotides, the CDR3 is TGCAGTGCTAAGAGCGGGGCCTACGAGCAGTACTTC.

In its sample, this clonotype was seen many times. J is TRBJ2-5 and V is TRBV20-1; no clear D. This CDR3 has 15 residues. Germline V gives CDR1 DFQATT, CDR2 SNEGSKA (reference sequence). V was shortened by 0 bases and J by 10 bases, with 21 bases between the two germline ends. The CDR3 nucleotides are TGCAGTGCTAGAGACCGGGCTTTCTTTACGGCGGTCCAGTACTTC. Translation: CSARDRAFFTAVQYF.

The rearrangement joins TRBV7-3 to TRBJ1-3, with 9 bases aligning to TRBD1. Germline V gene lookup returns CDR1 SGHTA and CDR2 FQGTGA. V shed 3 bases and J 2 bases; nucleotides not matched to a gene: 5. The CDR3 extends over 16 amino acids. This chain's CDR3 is CASSFTGTGPGNTIYF. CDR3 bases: TGTGCCAGCAGCTTTACCGGGACAGGGCCTGGAAACACCATATATTTT.

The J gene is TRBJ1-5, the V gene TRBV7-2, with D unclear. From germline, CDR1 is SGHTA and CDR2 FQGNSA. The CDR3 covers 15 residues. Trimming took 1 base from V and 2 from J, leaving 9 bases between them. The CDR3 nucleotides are TGTGCCAGCAGCTTAGTCGTATCGGGCAATCAGCCCCAGCATTTT. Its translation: CASSLVVSGNQPQHF. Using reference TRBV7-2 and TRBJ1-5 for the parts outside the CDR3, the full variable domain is GAGVSQSPSNKVTEKGKDVELRCDPISGHTALYWYRQSLGQGLEFLIYFQGNSAPDKSGLPSDRFSAERTGGSVSTLTIQRTQQEDSAVYLCASSLVVSGNQPQHFGDGTRLSIL.

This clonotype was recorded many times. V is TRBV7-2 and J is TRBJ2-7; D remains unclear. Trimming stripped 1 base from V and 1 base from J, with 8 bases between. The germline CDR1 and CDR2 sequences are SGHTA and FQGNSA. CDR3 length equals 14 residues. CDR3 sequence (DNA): TGTGCCAGCAGCTTAGAAGGACGATCCTACGAGCAGTACTTC. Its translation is CASSLEGRSYEQYF.

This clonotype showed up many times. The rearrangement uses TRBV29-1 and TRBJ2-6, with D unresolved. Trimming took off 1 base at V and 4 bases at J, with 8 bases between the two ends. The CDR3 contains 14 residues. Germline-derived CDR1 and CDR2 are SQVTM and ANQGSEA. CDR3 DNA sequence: TGCAGCGTTGAAGTTCCGGTCGGGGCCAACGTCCTGACTTTC. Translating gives CSVEVPVGANVLTF.

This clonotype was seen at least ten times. CDR3 in DNA: TGTGCCAGCAGTTACGTGTCAGGGTATTCGGGCACTGAAGCTTTCTTT. Translating gives CASSYVSGYSGTEAFF. This sequence joins TRBV6-6 and TRBJ1-1; D possibly corresponds to TRBD1 (5 bases). Germline V gene lookup returns CDR1 MNHNY and CDR2 SVGAGI (reference sequence). Trimming pared 2 bases from V and 4 bases from J, leaving 17 bases between. The CDR3 extends over 16 amino acids.

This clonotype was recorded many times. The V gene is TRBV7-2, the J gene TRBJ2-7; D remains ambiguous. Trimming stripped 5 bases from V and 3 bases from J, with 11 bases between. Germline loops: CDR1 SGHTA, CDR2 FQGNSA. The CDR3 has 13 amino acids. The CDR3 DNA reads TGTGCCAGCAGCCCTGTGTCCCTCTACGAGCAGTACTTC. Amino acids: CASSPVSLYEQYF.

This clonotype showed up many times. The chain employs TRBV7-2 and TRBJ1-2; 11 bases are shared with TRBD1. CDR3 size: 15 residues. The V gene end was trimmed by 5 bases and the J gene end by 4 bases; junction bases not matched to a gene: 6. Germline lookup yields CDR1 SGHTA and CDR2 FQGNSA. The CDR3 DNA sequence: TGTGCCAGCAGCCTAGTCGGACAGGGGGCCTATGGCTACACCTTC. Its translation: CASSLVGQGAYGYTF.

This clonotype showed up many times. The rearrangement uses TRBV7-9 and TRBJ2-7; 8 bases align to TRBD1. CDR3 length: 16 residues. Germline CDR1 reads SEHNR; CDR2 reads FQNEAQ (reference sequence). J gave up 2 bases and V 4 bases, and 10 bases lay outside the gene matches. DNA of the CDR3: TGTGCCAGCAGCTCCGCGCCGGGACAGGCCCCCTACGAGCAGTACTTC. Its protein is CASSSAPGQAPYEQYF.

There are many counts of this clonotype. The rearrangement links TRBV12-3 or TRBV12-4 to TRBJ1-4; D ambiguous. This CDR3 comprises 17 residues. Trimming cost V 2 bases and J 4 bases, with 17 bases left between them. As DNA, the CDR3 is TGTGCCAGCAGTTTAAGGTCCGGTGGGCGGATTAATGAAAAACTGTTTTTT. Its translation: CASSLRSGGRINEKLFF.

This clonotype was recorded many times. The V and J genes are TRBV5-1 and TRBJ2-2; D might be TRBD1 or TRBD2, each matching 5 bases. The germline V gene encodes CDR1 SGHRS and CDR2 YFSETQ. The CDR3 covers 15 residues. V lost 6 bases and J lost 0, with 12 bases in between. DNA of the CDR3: TGCGCCAGCACCTTTGGGACCGCGAACACCGGGGAGCTGTTTTTT. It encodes CASTFGTANTGELFF.

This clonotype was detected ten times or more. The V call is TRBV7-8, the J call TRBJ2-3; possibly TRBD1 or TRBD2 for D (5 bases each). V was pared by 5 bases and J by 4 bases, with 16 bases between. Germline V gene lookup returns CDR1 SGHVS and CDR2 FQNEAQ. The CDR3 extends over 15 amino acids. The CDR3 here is CASSRSGKGADTQYF. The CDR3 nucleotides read TGTGCCAGCAGCCGATCAGGGAAGGGAGCAGATACGCAGTATTTT.

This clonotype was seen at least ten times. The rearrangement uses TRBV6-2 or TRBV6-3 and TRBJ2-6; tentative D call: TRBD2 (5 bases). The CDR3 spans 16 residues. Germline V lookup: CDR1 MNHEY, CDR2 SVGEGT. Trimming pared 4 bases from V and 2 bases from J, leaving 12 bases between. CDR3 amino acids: CASSSSPGPGANVLTF. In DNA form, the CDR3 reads TGTGCCAGCAGTTCTAGCCCGGGTCCTGGGGCCAACGTCCTGACTTTC.

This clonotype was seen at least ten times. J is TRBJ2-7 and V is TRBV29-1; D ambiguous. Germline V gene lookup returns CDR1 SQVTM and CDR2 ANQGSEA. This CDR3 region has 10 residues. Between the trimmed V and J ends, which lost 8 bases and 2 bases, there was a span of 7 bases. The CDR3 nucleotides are TGCAGCCCCCTTCCCTACGAGCAGTACTTC. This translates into CSPLPYEQYF.

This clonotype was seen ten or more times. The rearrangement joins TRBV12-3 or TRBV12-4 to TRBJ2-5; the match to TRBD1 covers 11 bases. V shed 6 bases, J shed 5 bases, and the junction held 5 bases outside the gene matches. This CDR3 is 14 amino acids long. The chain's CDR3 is CASRRTGGVETQYF. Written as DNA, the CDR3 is TGTGCCAGCAGGAGGACAGGGGGCGTTGAGACCCAGTACTTC.

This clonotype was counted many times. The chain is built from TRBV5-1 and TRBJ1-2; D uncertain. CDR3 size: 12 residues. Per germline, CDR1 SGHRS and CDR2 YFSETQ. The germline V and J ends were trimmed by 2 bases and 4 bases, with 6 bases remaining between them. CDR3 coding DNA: TGCGCCAGCAGCTTTGACACCTATGGCTACACCTTC. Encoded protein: CASSFDTYGYTF. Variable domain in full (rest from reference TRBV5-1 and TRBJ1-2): KAGVTQTPRYLIKTRGQQVTLSCSPISGHRSVSWYQQTPGQGLQFLFEYFSETQRNKGNFPGRFSGRQFSNSRSEMNVSTLELGDSALYLCASSFDTYGYTFGSGTRLTVV.

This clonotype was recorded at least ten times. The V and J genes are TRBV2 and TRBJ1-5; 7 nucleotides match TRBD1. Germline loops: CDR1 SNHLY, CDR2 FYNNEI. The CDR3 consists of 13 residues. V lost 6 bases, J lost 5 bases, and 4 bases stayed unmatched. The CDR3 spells CASSRQGHQPQHF. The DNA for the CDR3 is TGTGCCAGCAGCCGACAGGGCCATCAGCCCCAGCATTTT.